The 9 T cell receptor beta chains below come from one sample, sequenced in a study of beta chain features in type 1 diabetes. Study findings and constraints: There was a moderate but significant shortening of TCRB CDR3s in all four CD4+ subsets of Type 1 diabetes patients.

These TCRs' antigens remain unknown. cDNA synthesis used the whole RNA isolate, giving expressed TCRB sequences. Produced via immunoSEQ multiplex PCR; TCRdb's table is partial and in-frame only. The sample lists 150,000 to 200,000 clones, around 8.4% occurring once. The sample was central memory CD4+ T cells from blood. All receptors derive from a woman in her late teens or twenties with type 1 diabetes.

The gene calls are TRBV7-9 and TRBJ2-1; D perhaps matches TRBD2 (6 bases). Germline assignment: CDR1 SEHNR and CDR2 FQNEAQ (reference sequence). This CDR3 region has 17 residues. V lost 0 bases and J lost 1, with 13 bases in between. This CDR3 reads CASSLAPASGSYNEQFF. The CDR3 DNA follows: TGTGCCAGCAGCTTAGCGCCGGCGAGCGGGTCCTACAATGAGCAGTTCTTC.

J is TRBJ2-2 and V is TRBV7-9, with D perhaps matching TRBD1 (7 bases). V was trimmed by 10 bases and J by 0 bases, leaving 15 bases between them. CDR1 is SEHNR, CDR2 FQNEAQ, per germline (reference sequence). The CDR3 length is 15 residues. The CDR3 nucleotides are TGTGCCATCTTCTCAGGGGGGCCGAACACCGGGGAGCTGTTTTTT. Translating gives CAIFSGGPNTGELFF.

This clone was recorded a few times. The J gene is TRBJ2-3, the V gene TRBV15; D remains unclear. This CDR3 is built from 15 residues. With 0 bases removed from V and 0 bases from J, the gap between germline ends came to 7 bases. Germline CDR1 is LNHNV and CDR2 is YYDKDF (reference sequence). As DNA, the CDR3 is TGTGCCACCAGCAGAGACCCCCGTAGCACAGATACGCAGTATTTT. Translated, it gives CATSRDPRSTDTQYF. The whole variable domain, remainder taken from reference TRBV15 and TRBJ2-3, is DAMVIQNPRYQVTQFGKPVTLSCSQTLNHNVMYWYQQKSSQAPKLLFHYYDKDFNNEADTPDNFQSRRPNTSFCFLDIRSPGLGDTAMYLCATSRDPRSTDTQYFGPGTRLTVL.

The chain couples TRBV9 to TRBJ1-3; D is unresolved. The CDR3 loop spans 16 amino acids. Germline lookup yields CDR1 SGDLS and CDR2 YYNGEE. The V end lost 0 bases, the J end lost 4 bases, and 14 bases lay between the germline ends. CDR3 sequence (DNA): TGTGCCAGCAGCGTAGGGGGAAGCGGAATGGGAAACACCATATATTTT. Its protein is CASSVGGSGMGNTIYF.

The sample holds a few counts of this clone. The V and J genes are TRBV7-9 and TRBJ2-7, with 9 bases identical to TRBD1. Per germline, CDR1 SEHNR and CDR2 FQNEAQ (reference sequence). The CDR3 spans 15 residues. The V gene end was trimmed by 6 bases and the J gene end by 1 base; junction bases not matched to a gene: 7. CDR3 sequence (DNA): TGTGCCAGCAGGGGTCCAGGGACAGGGTCCTACGAGCAGTACTTC. Protein product: CASRGPGTGSYEQYF.

This clone turned up a few times. The chain has TRBV29-1 and TRBJ1-1; the D gene is possibly TRBD1 (5 bases). The CDR3 has 13 residues. V was trimmed by 8 bases and J by 3 bases, leaving 16 bases between them. Looked up from germline, CDR1 is SQVTM and CDR2 is ANQGSEA. CDR3 amino acids: CSSYGGGYTEAFF. The CDR3 coding sequence is TGCAGCTCCTACGGGGGGGGTTACACTGAAGCTTTCTTT.

The chain has TRBV4-3 and TRBJ1-5, with 7 bases lining up with TRBD1. The CDR3 spans 14 residues. Losses at the gene ends were 4 bases for V and 4 bases for J; bases not matched to a gene: 4. Germline-derived CDR1 and CDR2 are LGHNA and YSLEER. CDR3 in amino acids: CASSPGQQNQPQHF. Here the CDR3 DNA reads TGCGCCAGCAGCCCGGGACAGCAAAATCAGCCCCAGCATTTT.

The chain couples TRBV9 to TRBJ1-2; D unresolved. Trimming pared 3 bases from V and 2 bases from J, leaving 5 bases between. CDR1 and CDR2 (germline): SGDLS, YYNGEE. CDR3 length equals 12 residues. Written as DNA, the CDR3 is TGTGCCAGCAGCGCTAACAACTATGGCTACACCTTC. Translation gives CASSANNYGYTF.

This chain uses TRBV28 with TRBJ2-2; D may be TRBD1 (6 bases). V lost 3 bases and J 2 bases, leaving 10 bases between the germline ends. Per the germline V gene, CDR1 is MDHEN and CDR2 is SYDVKM. The CDR3 loop spans 15 amino acids. This CDR3 is CASSFWTANTGELFF. The CDR3 nucleotides are TGTGCCAGCAGTTTCTGGACAGCCAACACCGGGGAGCTGTTTTTT.